Listed below are T cell receptor beta chains from one sample, sequenced in a study of technical replicates of blood from a few donors. Libraries were prepared by immunoSEQ multiplex PCR; TCRdb keeps only in-frame clonotypes and omits some of them. The data hold tens of thousands of clones, with 95% observed a single time. Material: T cells isolated from PBMCs. The receptor source for this set is a human donor in good health. Both conserved end residues are part of each CDR3. Each record gives: CDR3 length, J gene, V gene, clone size, D gene, CDR3 DNA, CDR3 protein. D genes are given only for firm matches. Clone size, where shown, is once, few, many, or a class for clones that have expanded.

17 TRBJ1-3 TRBV4-2 - - TGTGCCAGCAGCCAAGATCATGTGGAGCACTCTGGAAACACCATATATTTT CASSQDHVEHSGNTIYF
14 TRBJ2-7 TRBV7-9 - TRBD1 TGTGCCAGCAGCCGTTACCGGGACAGGCCTACTCAGTACTTC CASSRYRDRPTQYF
14 TRBJ2-7 TRBV28 once TRBD1 TGTGCCAGCAGTTTCGCCGACAGGGGGTACGAGCAGTACTTC CASSFADRGYEQYF
15 TRBJ2-7 TRBV13 - TRBD2 TGTGCCAGCAGCTTAGGGCTAGCGGGAACCTACGAGCAGTACTTC CASSLGLAGTYEQYF
16 TRBJ1-1 TRBV19 - TRBD1 TGTGCCAGTAGTGCCAGGGACAGGGGGAAGAACACTGAAGCTTTCTTT CASSARDRGKNTEAFF
18 TRBJ2-7 TRBV5-1 - TRBD1 TGCGCCAGCAGCTTGGCTCCAATGGGACAGGGAAGAGTTATCGAGCAGTACTTC CASSLAPMGQGRVIEQYF
14 TRBJ2-1 TRBV9 - - TGTGCCAGCAGCGTCCCCGGTCCCTACAATGAGCAGTTCTTC CASSVPGPYNEQFF
15 TRBJ2-1 TRBV11-3 - - TGTGCCAGCAGCTTATCCGGGACAAATGTCCTTGAGCAGTTCTTC CASSLSGTNVLEQFF
13 TRBJ2-1 TRBV11-3 - - TGTGCCAGCAGTCAGACGAGGTGGAGTGAGCAGTTCTTC CASSQTRWSEQFF
13 TRBJ2-2 TRBV9 - - TGTGCCAGCACCACACCAAACACCGGGGAGCTGTTTTTT CASTTPNTGELFF
11 TRBJ2-7 TRBV2 - - TGTGCCAGCAGTGCGGGCTACGAGCAGTACTTC CASSAGYEQYF
15 TRBJ2-4 TRBV2 - - TGTGCCAGCAGAACGGATGGGGACTTCAAAAACATTCAGTACTTC CASRTDGDFKNIQYF
16 TRBJ2-2 TRBV27 - - TGTGCCAGCAGTTCCGTGGGGGCGGGGAACACCGGGGAGCTGTTTTTT CASSSVGAGNTGELFF
15 TRBJ1-2 TRBV11-3 few - TGTGCCAGCAGCTTAGGGTATCAGGGGACCTATGGCTACACCTTC CASSLGYQGTYGYTF
16 TRBJ2-5 TRBV7-6 - TRBD1 TGTGCCAGCAGCTTAGGGACAGGGGCGGGTGAAGAGACCCAGTACTTC CASSLGTGAGEETQYF
11 TRBJ2-7 TRBV29-1 once - TGCAGCGGGGGGACAACCTACGAGCAGTACTTC CSGGTTYEQYF
12 TRBJ2-5 TRBV10-1 - - TGCGCCAGCAGTGAGACTGACGGGGCCCAGTACTTC CASSETDGAQYF
12 TRBJ1-2 TRBV6-5 once - TGTGCCAGCAGTACGGGGTTCTATGGCTACACCTTC CASSTGFYGYTF
12 TRBJ2-3 TRBV6-5 - - TGTGCCAGCAGTTCTCGGGGGGATACGCAGTATTTT CASSSRGDTQYF
13 TRBJ2-1 TRBV27 - TRBD1 TGTGCCAGCAGTCCCGACAGGGACAATGAGCAGTTCTTC CASSPDRDNEQFF
14 TRBJ2-5 TRBV5-4 - - TGTGCCAGCAGCTTGGGACTATACCAAGAGACCCAGTACTTC CASSLGLYQETQYF
15 TRBJ2-5 TRBV5-1 - TRBD2 TGCGCCAGCAGCTTTCCGACTAGCGGGCCAGAGACCCAGTACTTC CASSFPTSGPETQYF
16 TRBJ1-1 TRBV6-5 - - TGTGCCAGCAGTTACTCGACCACAGGGACGAACACTGAAGCTTTCTTT CASSYSTTGTNTEAFF
13 TRBJ1-5 TRBV6-4 - - TGTGCCAGCGCTCAGTATAGCAATCAGCCCCAGCATTTT CASAQYSNQPQHF
15 TRBJ1-5 TRBV19 - TRBD1 TGTGCCAGTGGACAGGGGTCACAATCCAATCAGCCCCAGCATTTT CASGQGSQSNQPQHF
16 TRBJ1-3 TRBV19 - - TGTGCCAGTACCCCTACCCCCACGTTTTCTGGAAACACCATATATTTT CASTPTPTFSGNTIYF
15 TRBJ2-2 TRBV5-1 - TRBD1 TGCGCCAGCAGCTTAGAGACAGGGCGGACCGGGGAGCTGTTTTTT CASSLETGRTGELFF
15 TRBJ2-1 TRBV29-1 - - TGCAGCGTTGAATCGAGCGGGTCGTTCTACAATGAGCAGTTCTTC CSVESSGSFYNEQFF
12 TRBJ1-1 TRBV6-1 few - TGTGCCAGCATTAGGGGGAACACTGAAGCTTTCTTT CASIRGNTEAFF
13 TRBJ1-1 TRBV7-9 - - TGTGCCAGCAGCCCCGACTTAAACACTGAAGCTTTCTTT CASSPDLNTEAFF
13 TRBJ1-2 TRBV5-1 - - TGCGCCAGCAGCCTAGACAGCCCCTATGGCTACACCTTC CASSLDSPYGYTF
17 TRBJ2-1 TRBV9 - TRBD1 TGTGCCAGCAGCGTAGAAGCGGACAGGGGTAACTGGAATGAGCAGTTCTTC CASSVEADRGNWNEQFF
12 TRBJ1-2 TRBV29-1 - - TGCAGCGTTGGGATCAGGGGCTATGGCTACACCTTC CSVGIRGYGYTF
15 TRBJ1-1 TRBV19 - TRBD1 TGTGCCAGTAGTACCCCGGACAGGGAGGACACTGAAGCTTTCTTT CASSTPDREDTEAFF
16 TRBJ2-2 TRBV6-5 - - TGTGCCAGCAGTTACGCCTCAGGGGCTGAGGCCGGGGAGCTGTTTTTT CASSYASGAEAGELFF
14 TRBJ2-7 TRBV13 - TRBD2 TGTGCCAGCAGCACGGCCGGGACTAGCAACGAGCAGTACTTC CASSTAGTSNEQYF
13 TRBJ2-7 TRBV4-2 - - TGTGCCAGCAGCCAAAGAGTCTCCTACGAGCAGTACTTC CASSQRVSYEQYF
16 TRBJ1-4 TRBV18 - TRBD1 TGTGCCAGCTCACGGGACAGGGTTGGCACTAATGAAAAACTGTTTTTT CASSRDRVGTNEKLFF
15 TRBJ2-7 TRBV5-1 - - TGCGCCAGCAGCTTGGGGGCGCTGTATGATCTGGAGCAGTACTTC CASSLGALYDLEQYF
10 TRBJ2-7 TRBV7-2 - - TGTGCCAGCAGGGCCGACGAGCAGTACTTC CASRADEQYF
17 TRBJ2-3 TRBV4-1 - TRBD2 TGCGCCAGCAGCCACCCCGGGACTAGCGGGAGTGCAGATACGCAGTATTTT CASSHPGTSGSADTQYF
10 TRBJ2-5 TRBV6-1 - - TGTGCCAGCAAGCTTGAGACCCAGTACTTC CASKLETQYF
14 TRBJ2-1 TRBV18 - TRBD1 TGTGCCAGCTCACCCAACAGGGGCGGCAATGAGCAGTTCTTC CASSPNRGGNEQFF
16 TRBJ1-2 TRBV10-3 - TRBD1 TGTGCCATCAGTGGAGGCAGGGGGCGAGAGACCTATGGCTACACCTTC CAISGGRGRETYGYTF
15 TRBJ1-1 TRBV2 - - TGTGCCAGCAGGGGGAACCAGGGGTTGAACACTGAAGCTTTCTTT CASRGNQGLNTEAFF
11 TRBJ1-3 TRBV30 - - TGTGCCTGGAGTCGTGGAAACACCATATATTTT CAWSRGNTIYF
13 TRBJ1-6 TRBV9 - - TGTGCCAGCAGCGATACGGATAGCCAACCCCTCCACTTT CASSDTDSQPLHF
17 TRBJ2-2 TRBV19 - TRBD2 TGTGCCAGTTCATTCCGGGAGGGACTCCTGAACACCGGGGAGCTGTTTTTT CASSFREGLLNTGELFF
15 TRBJ2-5 TRBV13 - - TGTGCCAGCAGCTTAGAAGGGGAAATTCAAGAGACCCAGTACTTC CASSLEGEIQETQYF
13 TRBJ1-5 TRBV2 - TRBD1 TGTGCCAGCGGGCAGGGGGGTAATCAGCCCCAGCATTTT CASGQGGNQPQHF
16 TRBJ2-3 TRBV18 - TRBD2 TGTGCCAGCTCACCACCGAGGAGCGGGGGCATGGATACGCAGTATTTT CASSPPRSGGMDTQYF
20 TRBJ2-6 TRBV5-1 - TRBD2 TGCGCCAGCAGCTTGGAAAGCGTGACTAGCGCTCACTCTGGGGCCAACGTCCTGACTTTC CASSLESVTSAHSGANVLTF
15 TRBJ1-1 TRBV27 - - TGTGCCAGCAGTTTATCTGCAGGGGTTCGAACTGAAGCTTTCTTT CASSLSAGVRTEAFF